This TCR beta chain was sequenced in a study of CD8 T cells in ankylosing spondylitis (dated by TCRdb to about 2017). Notes on the research overall: To find TCR variants linked to disease, the study profiled T cell receptor beta repertoires in ankylosing spondylitis patients and healthy donors. In total, the full study cohort was made up of approximately 99 healthy donors and 25 ankylosing spondylitis patients. Samples of peripheral blood were taken, and for ankylosing spondylitis patients, synovial fluid was collected as well. The full study reports these points: Some motif variants were previously reported in synovial fluid and blood of reactive arthritis patients, suggesting common disease-initiation mechanisms. The disease-linked clones were reported to be significantly enriched in matched synovial fluid samples from ankylosing spondylitis patients. A TCR beta motif of fewer than 10 highly homologous amino acid variants appeared characteristic of blood from ankylosing spondylitis patients. The disease-linked clones had a CD8+ phenotype and were found at relatively low frequencies in peripheral blood.

Turning to this clonotype: It has no known antigen specificity. Per-nucleotide qualities are absent, and no much larger clonotype sits a single base away.

Data came from an Illumina HiSeq 2500. TCR beta libraries were prepared by quantitative 5'-RACE with molecular barcodes. As for how the authors treated the data: To identify disease-linked TCR variants, a new computational method was used, one built on a probabilistic model of VDJ rearrangement. The raw public data were reprocessed by TCRdb itself: fastp quality trimming at Q25, MiXCR clonotype calling, in-frame beta chains only. Rows are combined by CDR3 protein, so each entry shows the most common genes and DNA. The V and J calls here are based on TCRdb, not the publication. The sample table records roughly 170,000 distinct CDR3 sequences; approximately 9.9% of these occur just once. The ten biggest clones cover roughly 16% of the sample. The CDR3 measures 10 amino acids from cysteine to phenylalanine. The sequence is cut down to CDR3 DNA, 30 bases in frame from base 1. Cut back by 8 bases and 7 bases, the V and J ends lie 9 bases apart. CDR1 and CDR2 are drawn from the germline V gene: SGHVS, FNYEAQ.

The chain was built from TRBV7-6 and TRBJ2-7, with the identity of the D gene unclear. The clonotype comes from a female donor with ankylosing spondylitis or in good health (not recorded which). Source material: blood, either unsorted or a sorted T cell fraction (not recorded which). The nucleotide sequence reads TGTGCCAGCGGGGATGAGGAGCAGTACTTC. This gives the protein CASGDEEQYF.